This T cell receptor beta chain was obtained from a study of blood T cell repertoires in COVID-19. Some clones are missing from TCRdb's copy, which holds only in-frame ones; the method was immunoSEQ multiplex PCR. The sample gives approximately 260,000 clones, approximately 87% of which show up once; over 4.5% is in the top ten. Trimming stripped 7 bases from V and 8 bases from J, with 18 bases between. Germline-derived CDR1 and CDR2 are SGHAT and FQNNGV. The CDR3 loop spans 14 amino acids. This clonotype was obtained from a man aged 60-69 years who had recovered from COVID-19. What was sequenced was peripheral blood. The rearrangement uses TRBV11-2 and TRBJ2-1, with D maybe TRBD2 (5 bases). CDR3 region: CASTPWPGRDEQFF. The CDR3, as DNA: TGTGCCAGCACCCCGTGGCCCGGGCGGGATGAGCAGTTCTTC.